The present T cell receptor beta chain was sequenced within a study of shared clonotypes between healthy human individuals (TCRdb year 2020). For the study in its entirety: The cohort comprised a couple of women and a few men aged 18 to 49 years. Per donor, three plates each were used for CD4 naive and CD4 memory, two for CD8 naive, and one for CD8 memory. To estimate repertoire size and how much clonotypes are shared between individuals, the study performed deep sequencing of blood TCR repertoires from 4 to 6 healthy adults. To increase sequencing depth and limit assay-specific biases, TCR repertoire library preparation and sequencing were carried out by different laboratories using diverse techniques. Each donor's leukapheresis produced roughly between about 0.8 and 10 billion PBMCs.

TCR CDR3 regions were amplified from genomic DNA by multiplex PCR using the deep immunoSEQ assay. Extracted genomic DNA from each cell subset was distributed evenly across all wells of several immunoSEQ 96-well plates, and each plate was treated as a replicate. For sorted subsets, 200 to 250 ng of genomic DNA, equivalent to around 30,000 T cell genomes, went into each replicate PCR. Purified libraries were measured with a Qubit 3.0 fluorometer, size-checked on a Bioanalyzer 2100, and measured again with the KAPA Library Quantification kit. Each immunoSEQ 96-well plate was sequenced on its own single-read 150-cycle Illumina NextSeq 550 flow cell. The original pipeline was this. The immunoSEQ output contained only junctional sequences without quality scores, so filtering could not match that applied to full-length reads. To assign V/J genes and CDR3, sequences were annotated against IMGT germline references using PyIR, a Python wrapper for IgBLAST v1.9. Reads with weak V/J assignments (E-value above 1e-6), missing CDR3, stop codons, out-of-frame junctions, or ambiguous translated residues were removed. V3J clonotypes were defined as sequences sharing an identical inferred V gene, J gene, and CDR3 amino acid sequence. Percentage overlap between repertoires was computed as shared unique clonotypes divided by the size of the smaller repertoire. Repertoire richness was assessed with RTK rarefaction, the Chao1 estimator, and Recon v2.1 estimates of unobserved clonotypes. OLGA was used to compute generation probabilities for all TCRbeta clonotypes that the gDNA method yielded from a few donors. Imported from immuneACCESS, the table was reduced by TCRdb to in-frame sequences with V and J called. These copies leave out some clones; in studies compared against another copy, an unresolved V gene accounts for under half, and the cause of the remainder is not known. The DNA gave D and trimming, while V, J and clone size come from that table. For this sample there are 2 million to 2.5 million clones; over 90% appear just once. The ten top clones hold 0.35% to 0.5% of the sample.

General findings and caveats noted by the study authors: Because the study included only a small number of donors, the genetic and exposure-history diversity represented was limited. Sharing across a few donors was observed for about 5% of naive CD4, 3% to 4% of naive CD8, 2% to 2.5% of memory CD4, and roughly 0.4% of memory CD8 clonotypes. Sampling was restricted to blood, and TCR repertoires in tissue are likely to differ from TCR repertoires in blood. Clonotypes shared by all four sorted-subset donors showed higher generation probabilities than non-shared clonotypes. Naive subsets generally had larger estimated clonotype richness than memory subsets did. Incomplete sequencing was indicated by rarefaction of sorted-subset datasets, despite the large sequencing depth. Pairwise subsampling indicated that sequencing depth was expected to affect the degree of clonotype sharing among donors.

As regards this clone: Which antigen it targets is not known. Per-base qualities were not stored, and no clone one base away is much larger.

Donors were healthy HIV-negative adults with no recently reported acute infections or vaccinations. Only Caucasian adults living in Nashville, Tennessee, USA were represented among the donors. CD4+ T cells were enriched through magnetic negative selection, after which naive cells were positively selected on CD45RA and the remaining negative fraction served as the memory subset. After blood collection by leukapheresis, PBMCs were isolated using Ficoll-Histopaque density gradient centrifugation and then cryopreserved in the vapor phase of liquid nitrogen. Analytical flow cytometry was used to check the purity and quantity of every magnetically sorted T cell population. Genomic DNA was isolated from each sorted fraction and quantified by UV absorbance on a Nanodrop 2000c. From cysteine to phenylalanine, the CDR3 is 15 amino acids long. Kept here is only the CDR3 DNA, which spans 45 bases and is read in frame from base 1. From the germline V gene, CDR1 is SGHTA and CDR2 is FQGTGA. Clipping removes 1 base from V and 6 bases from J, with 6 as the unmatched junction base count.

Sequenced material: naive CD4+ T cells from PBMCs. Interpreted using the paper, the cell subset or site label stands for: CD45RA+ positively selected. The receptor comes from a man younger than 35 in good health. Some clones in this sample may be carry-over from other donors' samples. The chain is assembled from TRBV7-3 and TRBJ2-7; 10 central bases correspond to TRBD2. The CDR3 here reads CASSLNLAGDGEQYF. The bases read TGTGCCAGCAGCTTAAACCTAGCGGGAGATGGCGAGCAGTACTTC.